This section outlines one T cell receptor beta chain sequence together with its context. The antigen is not known. TCRdb's table, derived via immunoSEQ multiplex PCR, lists solely in-frame clones and lacks some. The sample holds approximately 1.4 million clones, about 98% seen once. Germline assignment: CDR1 MNHEY and CDR2 SMNVEV (reference sequence). The CDR3 length is 16 residues. V shed 2 bases, J shed 6 bases, and the junction held 8 bases outside the gene matches. The sample is drawn from a study of shared clonotypes between healthy human individuals. Findings of the study overall: Among the subsets, naive ones generally showed larger estimated richness than memory ones. When compared with the clonotypes that were shared by all four sorted-subset donors, the non-shared clonotypes turned out to have lower generation probabilities.

The receptor was derived from a man aged 30-40 years in good health. The V gene is TRBV27, the J gene TRBJ2-1; 9 bases align to TRBD2. The sequencing input was naive CD4+ T cells sorted from blood. The subset here: CD45RA+ positively selected. The CDR3: CASSLLGLASTNEQFF. Here the CDR3 DNA reads TGTGCCAGCAGTTTACTCGGACTAGCGTCTACCAATGAGCAGTTCTTC.